Below, 26 T cell receptor beta chains from the same sample are listed, as sequenced in a study of T-cell reconstitution after alpha-beta-depleted transplantation in children. The authors prepared the TCRbeta library with unique molecular identifiers. TCRdb re-called the PCR reads through MiXCR, storing one row per CDR3 protein. Of approximately 430,000 distinct CDR3 sequences listed, 16% are singletons. The specimen was PBMCs, mostly from graft donor cells, collected 360 days after TCRalphabeta/CD19-depleted stem cell transplant. The origin of the receptors is a boy under two years old who had a stem cell transplant for Wiskott-Aldrich syndrome, so the T cells may come from the graft donor.

This chain links TRBV18 with TRBJ2-2; 9 nucleotides align to TRBD1. The length of the CDR3 is 15 residues. Germline-derived CDR1 and CDR2 are KGHSH and LQKENI. J gave up 6 bases and V 3 bases, and 5 bases lay outside the gene matches. CDR3 DNA sequence: TGTGCCAGCTCACCGGCCGGGACAGGGTCCGGGGAGCTGTTTTTT. This sequence encodes CASSPAGTGSGELFF.

The chain uses TRBV2 and TRBJ2-5; D may be TRBD2 (7 bases). The germline V and J ends were trimmed by 7 bases and 2 bases, with 14 bases remaining between them. This CDR3 is 14 amino acids long. Germline V lookup: CDR1 SNHLY, CDR2 FYNNEI. The CDR3 reads CASKGGGSQETQYF. CDR3 coding DNA: TGTGCCAGCAAAGGGGGAGGGTCACAAGAGACCCAGTACTTC.

This chain joins TRBV19 and TRBJ2-1; D unresolved. Germline V gives CDR1 LNHDA, CDR2 SQIVND (reference sequence). CDR3 size: 14 residues. With 7 bases removed from V and 3 bases from J, the gap between germline ends came to 13 bases. The CDR3 DNA follows: TGTGCCAGTACCACCGGTGGCAGCTACAATGAGCAGTTCTTC. Protein sequence: CASTTGGSYNEQFF.

The gene calls are TRBV7-9 and TRBJ2-7; TRBD1 agrees at 7 bases. V was clipped by 3 bases and J by 1 base; unmatched bases: 9. Germline V gene data show CDR1 as SEHNR and CDR2 as FQNEAQ (reference sequence). CDR3 length: 16 residues. This chain's CDR3 is CASSFTPGTASYEQYF. CDR3 coding DNA: TGTGCCAGCAGCTTCACCCCGGGGACAGCTTCCTACGAGCAGTACTTC.

This clonotype was detected a few times. The genes are TRBV7-9 and TRBJ2-7, with 7 bases lining up with TRBD2. Trimming took 3 bases from V and 5 from J; bases not matched to a gene: 7. The CDR3 runs to 14 residues. Germline V gene data show CDR1 as SEHNR and CDR2 as FQNEAQ (reference sequence). The CDR3 region has the DNA TGTGCCAGCAGCTTTCCGCTAGCGGAGGACGAGCAGTACTTC. Translated: CASSFPLAEDEQYF.

The chain combines TRBV5-1 with TRBJ2-2; D might be TRBD1 (5 bases). Germline CDR1 is SGHRS and CDR2 is YFSETQ. The CDR3 length is 17 residues. Trimming took 3 bases from V and 0 from J, leaving 15 bases between them. The CDR3 is CASSSRQSFANTGELFF. DNA of the CDR3: TGCGCCAGCAGCTCTAGACAGTCGTTCGCGAACACCGGGGAGCTGTTTTTT.

This chain connects TRBV5-1 to TRBJ2-1, with a weak D call TRBD2 (5 bases). This CDR3 comprises 15 residues. The ends were cut back, 0 bases at V and 4 bases at J, with 11 bases in the middle. Germline-derived CDR1 and CDR2 are SGHRS and YFSETQ. CDR3: CASSLGRETYNEQFF. The CDR3 DNA follows: TGCGCCAGCAGCTTGGGTAGGGAGACTTACAATGAGCAGTTCTTC.

The rearrangement links TRBV6-4 to TRBJ2-1; 9 bases are a match to TRBD1. Looked up from germline, CDR1 is MRHNA and CDR2 is SNTAGT. The CDR3 is made up of 19 amino acids. The CDR3 DNA follows: TGTACCTGCAGTCTTTACAGGGGGCGGGGTAGGTCGGCCTACAATGAGCAGTTCTTC. Amino acid sequence: CTCSLYRGRGRSAYNEQFF.

The chain has TRBV5-1 and TRBJ1-2; TRBD1 is a possible D gene (5 bases). In germline, CDR1 is SGHRS, CDR2 YFSETQ. The CDR3 runs 14 residues. V was shortened by 4 bases and J by 3 bases, with 13 bases between the two germline ends. The CDR3 DNA reads TGCGCCAGCAGCCCGCAGGGAGTCGACTATGGCTACACCTTC. Encoded protein: CASSPQGVDYGYTF. The entire variable domain, with the rest obtained from reference TRBV5-1 and TRBJ1-2, is as follows: KAGVTQTPRYLIKTRGQQVTLSCSPISGHRSVSWYQQTPGQGLQFLFEYFSETQRNKGNFPGRFSGRQFSNSRSEMNVSTLELGDSALYLCASSPQGVDYGYTFGSGTRLTVV.

This chain joins TRBV10-3 and TRBJ2-3; the match to TRBD1 covers 7 bases. Germline CDR1 and CDR2: ENHRY and SYGVKD. Germline trimming cut 7 bases from V and 2 bases from J; bases unmatched to any gene: 6. The CDR3 runs to 14 residues. The DNA for the CDR3 is TGTGCCATCACCAGACAGGGATCCACAGATACGCAGTATTTT. Protein product: CAITRQGSTDTQYF.

This clonotype was seen a few times. The chain combines TRBV5-1 with TRBJ2-1; D gene uncertain. The length of the CDR3 is 16 residues. The V end lost 0 bases, the J end lost 4 bases, and 14 bases lay between the germline ends. Germline CDR1 is SGHRS and CDR2 is YFSETQ. Here the CDR3 DNA reads TGCGCCAGCAGCTTGGGGAAAGGTGCGGCGTACAATGAGCAGTTCTTC. Translating it yields CASSLGKGAAYNEQFF.

This clonotype was detected only a few times. V gene TRBV20-1 combines with J gene TRBJ2-3; a weak D match, TRBD2 (6 bases). The V and J ends lost 3 bases and 5 bases respectively, with 15 bases between them. Germline lookup yields CDR1 DFQATT and CDR2 SNEGSKA (reference sequence). There are 14 residues in the CDR3. CDR3 in DNA: TGCAGTGCTAGTCTCGCGGGGATGGTAGATACGCAGTATTTT. Amino acids: CSASLAGMVDTQYF.

The chain links TRBV20-1 to TRBJ2-2; 8 nucleotides line up with TRBD2. The CDR3 covers 16 residues. V was clipped by 1 base and J by 4 bases; unmatched bases: 8. Looked up from germline, CDR1 is DFQATT and CDR2 is SNEGSKA (reference sequence). The CDR3 spells CSARGLGRGATGELFF. CDR3 sequence (DNA): TGCAGTGCTAGAGGGTTGGGGCGGGGGGCCACCGGGGAGCTGTTTTTT.

This chain uses TRBV12-3 or TRBV12-4 with TRBJ1-3, with TRBD1 matching over 10 bases. The length of the CDR3 is 16 residues. V shed 0 bases and J 5 bases; nucleotides not matched to a gene: 4. The CDR3 coding sequence is TGTGCCAGCAGTTTAGCGGGGACAGGGGCTCGAAACACCATATATTTT. This codes for CASSLAGTGARNTIYF.

This clonotype was detected a few times. The CDR3: CASSLHNSPLHF. The CDR3 DNA sequence: TGTGCCAGCAGTTTACATAATTCACCCCTCCACTTT. The chain couples TRBV12-3 or TRBV12-4 to TRBJ1-6; D is uncertain. Trimming cost V 2 bases and J 5 bases, with 1 base left between them. This CDR3 has 12 amino acids.

This clonotype was recorded at least ten times. One end of the junction varies from germline; a read error may be responsible. The chain couples TRBV5-1 to TRBJ2-7; TRBD1 matches at 7 bases. The CDR3 contains 14 residues. From germline, CDR1 is SGHRS and CDR2 YFSETQ. The CDR3, as DNA: TGTGCCAGCAGCTTGGCCGGGACAGCCTACGAGCAGTACTTC. Translated: CASSLAGTAYEQYF.

The chain joins TRBV29-1 to TRBJ2-1; 9 bases line up with TRBD2. This CDR3 is 16 amino acids long. Trimming removed 3 bases from V and 3 bases from J; junction bases left unmatched: 9. The germline V gene encodes CDR1 SQVTM and CDR2 ANQGSEA. The CDR3: CSVEGLAPTHYNEQFF. CDR3 bases: TGCAGCGTTGAGGGACTAGCCCCTACCCACTACAATGAGCAGTTCTTC.

This chain links TRBV5-1 with TRBJ2-1; perhaps TRBD2 as D (6 bases). The CDR3 loop spans 16 amino acids. Trimming cost V 4 bases and J 4 bases, with 18 bases left between them. Germline lookup yields CDR1 SGHRS and CDR2 YFSETQ. The chain's CDR3 is CASSPPTGGQYNEQFF. As DNA, the CDR3 is TGCGCCAGCAGCCCGCCCACCGGGGGTCAATACAATGAGCAGTTCTTC.

The chain has TRBV20-1 and TRBJ2-2, with D tentatively TRBD2 (6 bases). The V and J ends lost 0 bases and 4 bases respectively, with 12 bases between them. This CDR3 has 15 amino acids. The germline V gene has CDR1 DFQATT and CDR2 SNEGSKA (reference sequence). Written as DNA, the CDR3 is TGCAGTGCTAGAGAGGTGGAGGGAAGCACCGGGGAGCTGTTTTTT. It encodes CSAREVEGSTGELFF.

This clonotype was observed a handful of times. The chain is built from TRBV10-1 and TRBJ2-7; no firm D call. The V and J ends lost 3 bases and 6 bases respectively, with 9 bases between them. Germline-derived CDR1 and CDR2 are WNHNN and SYGVQD (reference sequence). The CDR3 has 12 amino acids. The CDR3 protein is CASSDRGGEQYF. As DNA, the CDR3 is TGCGCCAGCAGTGACCGAGGTGGCGAGCAGTACTTC.

V is TRBV5-1 and J is TRBJ1-5; D is ambiguous. Deletions cut 0 bases from V and 0 bases from J, with 10 bases between. The CDR3 is 16 amino acids. From germline, CDR1 is SGHRS and CDR2 YFSETQ. The CDR3 protein is CASSLGVGNSNQPQHF. The DNA for the CDR3 is TGCGCCAGCAGCTTGGGAGTAGGGAATAGCAATCAGCCCCAGCATTTT.

This clonotype was seen a handful of times. The chain is built from TRBV3-1 and TRBJ2-5, with D perhaps matching TRBD2 (5 bases). Per the germline V gene, CDR1 is LGHDT and CDR2 is YNNKEL (reference sequence). The CDR3 loop spans 15 amino acids. V was cut by 0 bases and J by 5 bases, with 13 bases left in between. CDR3 in DNA: TGTGCCAGCAGCCAAGATCTTAAGCCGGGGGAGACCCAGTACTTC. Protein product: CASSQDLKPGETQYF.

The chain combines TRBV11-2 with TRBJ2-3; D is uncertain. This CDR3 is 14 amino acids long. V lost 5 bases to trimming and J lost 2 bases, with 11 bases between them. CDR1 and CDR2 (germline): SGHAT, FQNNGV. CDR3 amino acids: CASSPFRYTDTQYF. The CDR3 nucleotides are TGTGCCAGCAGCCCCTTTCGCTACACAGATACGCAGTATTTT.

This clonotype was found a few times. The V gene is TRBV11-2, the J gene TRBJ2-7; D possibly corresponds to TRBD1 (6 bases). This CDR3 is built from 15 residues. Germline CDR1 reads SGHAT; CDR2 reads FQNNGV. V lost 3 bases and J 7 bases, leaving 19 bases between the germline ends. The CDR3 bases are TGTGCCAGCAGCTTCCACTGGGACACCTCGCTGGAGCAGTACTTC. This sequence encodes CASSFHWDTSLEQYF.

This clonotype was counted between two and nine times. V usage is TRBV12-3 or TRBV12-4 and J usage is TRBJ2-7, with TRBD1 matching 8 bases. The V gene end was trimmed by 5 bases and the J gene end by 1 base; junction bases not matched to a gene: 13. There are 17 residues in the CDR3. The CDR3: CASSLNPGQGPSYEQYF. As DNA, the CDR3 is TGTGCCAGCAGTCTTAACCCCGGACAGGGACCATCCTACGAGCAGTACTTC.

The chain recombines TRBV6-2 or TRBV6-3 with TRBJ1-5; D gene unclear. The CDR3 loop spans 14 amino acids. The germline CDR1 and CDR2 sequences are MNHEY and SVGEGT. The germline V and J ends were trimmed by 6 bases and 1 base, with 10 bases remaining between them. The CDR3 region has the DNA TGTGCCAGCAGAGGCAGGAACAGCAATCAGCCCCAGCATTTT. Its translation: CASRGRNSNQPQHF.